The sequence of this TCR beta chain was determined in a study of blood T cell repertoires in COVID-19. Study at large: The United States, Italy and Spain supplied acute and convalescent COVID-19 samples.

This table comes from immunoSEQ multiplex PCR, and its TCRdb copy is limited to in-frame clones, with some not included. Here the sample spans about 360,000 clones, approximately 86% being singletons. The CDR3 is 12 amino acids. V was trimmed by 0 bases and J by 7 bases, leaving 7 bases between them. Germline V CDR1 and CDR2: LGHNA, YNFKEQ. This sequence was found in a human donor in a cohort sampled during active COVID-19. Sequencing was performed on peripheral blood. V gene TRBV4-2 combines with J gene TRBJ2-7; D ambiguous. The CDR3 protein is CASSQDTREQYF. CDR3 coding DNA: TGTGCCAGCAGCCAAGATACGAGGGAGCAGTACTTC.